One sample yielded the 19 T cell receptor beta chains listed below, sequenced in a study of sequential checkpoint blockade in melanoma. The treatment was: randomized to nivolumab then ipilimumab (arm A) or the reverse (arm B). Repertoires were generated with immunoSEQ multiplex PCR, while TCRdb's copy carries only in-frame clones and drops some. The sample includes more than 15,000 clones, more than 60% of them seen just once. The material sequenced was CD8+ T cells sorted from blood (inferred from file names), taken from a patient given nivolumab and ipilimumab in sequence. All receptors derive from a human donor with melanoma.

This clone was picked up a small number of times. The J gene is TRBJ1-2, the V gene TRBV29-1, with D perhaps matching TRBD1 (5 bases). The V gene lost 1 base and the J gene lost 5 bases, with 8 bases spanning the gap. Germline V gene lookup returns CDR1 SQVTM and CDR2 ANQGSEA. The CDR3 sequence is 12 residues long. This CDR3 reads CSVEGRVYGYTF. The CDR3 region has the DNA TGCAGCGTTGAAGGCAGGGTGTATGGCTACACCTTC.

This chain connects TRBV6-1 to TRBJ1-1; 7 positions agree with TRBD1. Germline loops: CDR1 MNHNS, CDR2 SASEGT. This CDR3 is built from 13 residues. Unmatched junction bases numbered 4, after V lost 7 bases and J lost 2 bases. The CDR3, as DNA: TGTGCCAGCAATCCAGGGGGTAACACTGAAGCTTTCTTT. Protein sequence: CASNPGGNTEAFF.

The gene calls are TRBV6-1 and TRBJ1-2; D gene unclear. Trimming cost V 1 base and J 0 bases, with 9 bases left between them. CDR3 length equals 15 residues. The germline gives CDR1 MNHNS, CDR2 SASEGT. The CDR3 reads CASSEGPGTNYGYTF. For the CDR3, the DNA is TGTGCCAGCAGTGAAGGGCCGGGAACTAACTATGGCTACACCTTC.

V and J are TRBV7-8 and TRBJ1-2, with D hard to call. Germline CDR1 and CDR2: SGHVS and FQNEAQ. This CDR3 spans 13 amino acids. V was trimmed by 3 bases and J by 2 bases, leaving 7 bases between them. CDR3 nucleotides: TGTGCCAGCAGCTTTGGCGGGAACTATGGCTACACCTTC. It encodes CASSFGGNYGYTF.

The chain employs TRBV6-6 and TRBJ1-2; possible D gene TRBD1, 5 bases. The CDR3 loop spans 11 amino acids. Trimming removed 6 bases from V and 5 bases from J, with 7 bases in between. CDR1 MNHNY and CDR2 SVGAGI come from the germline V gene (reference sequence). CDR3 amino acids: CASSDRYGYTF. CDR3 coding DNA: TGTGCCAGCAGCGACAGATATGGCTACACCTTC.

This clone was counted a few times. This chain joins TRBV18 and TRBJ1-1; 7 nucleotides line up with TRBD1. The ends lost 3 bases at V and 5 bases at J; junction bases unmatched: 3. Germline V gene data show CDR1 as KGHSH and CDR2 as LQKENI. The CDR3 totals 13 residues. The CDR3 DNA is TGTGCCAGCTCACCCAGCAGGGGGACTGAAGCTTTCTTT. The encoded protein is CASSPSRGTEAFF.

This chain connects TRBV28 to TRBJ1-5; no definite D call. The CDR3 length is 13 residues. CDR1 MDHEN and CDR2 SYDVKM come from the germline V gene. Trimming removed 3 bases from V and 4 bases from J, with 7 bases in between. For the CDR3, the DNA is TGTGCCAGCAGTTTGGTCGGGAATCAGCCCCAGCATTTT. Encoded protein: CASSLVGNQPQHF.

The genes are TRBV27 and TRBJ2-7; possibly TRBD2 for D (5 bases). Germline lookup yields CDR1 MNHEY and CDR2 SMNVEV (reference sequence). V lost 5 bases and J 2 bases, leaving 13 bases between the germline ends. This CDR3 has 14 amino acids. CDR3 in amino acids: CASSLRGPPYEQYF. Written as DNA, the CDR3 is TGTGCCAGCAGTCTTAGAGGGCCGCCCTACGAGCAGTACTTC.

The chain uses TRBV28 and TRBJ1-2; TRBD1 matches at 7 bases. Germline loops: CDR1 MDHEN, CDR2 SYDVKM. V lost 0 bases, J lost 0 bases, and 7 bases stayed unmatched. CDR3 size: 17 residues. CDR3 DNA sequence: TGTGCCAGCAGTTTATGGAGGACAGGTTCGACTAACTATGGCTACACCTTC. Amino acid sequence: CASSLWRTGSTNYGYTF.

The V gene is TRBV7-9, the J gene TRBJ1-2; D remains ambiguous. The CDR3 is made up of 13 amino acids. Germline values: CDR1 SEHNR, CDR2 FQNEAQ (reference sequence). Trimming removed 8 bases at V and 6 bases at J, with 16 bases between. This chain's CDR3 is CASSSGYRDGYTF. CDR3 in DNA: TGTGCCAGCTCCTCGGGATACCGGGATGGCTACACCTTC.

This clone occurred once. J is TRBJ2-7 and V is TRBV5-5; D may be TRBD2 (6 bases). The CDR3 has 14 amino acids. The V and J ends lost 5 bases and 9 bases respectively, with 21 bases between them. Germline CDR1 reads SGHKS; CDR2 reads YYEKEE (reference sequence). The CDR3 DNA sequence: TGTGCCAGCAGTTCGGTAGCGGCCAGATCGACGCAGTACTTC. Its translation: CASSSVAARSTQYF.

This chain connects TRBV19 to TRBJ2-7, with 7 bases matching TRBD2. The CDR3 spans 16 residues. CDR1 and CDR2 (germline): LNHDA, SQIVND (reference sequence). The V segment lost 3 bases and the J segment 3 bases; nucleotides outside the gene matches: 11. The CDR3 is CASSISPRREDYEQYF. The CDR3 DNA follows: TGTGCCAGTAGTATCTCCCCCCGTCGGGAGGACTACGAGCAGTACTTC.

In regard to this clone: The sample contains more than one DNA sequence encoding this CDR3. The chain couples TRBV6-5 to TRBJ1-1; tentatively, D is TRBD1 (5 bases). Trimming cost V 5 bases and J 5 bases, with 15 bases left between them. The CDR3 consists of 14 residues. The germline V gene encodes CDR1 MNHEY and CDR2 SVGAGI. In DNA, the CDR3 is TGTGCCAGCAGTAGTAGGCAGGGTGGGACTGAAGCTTTCTTT. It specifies CASSSRQGGTEAFF.

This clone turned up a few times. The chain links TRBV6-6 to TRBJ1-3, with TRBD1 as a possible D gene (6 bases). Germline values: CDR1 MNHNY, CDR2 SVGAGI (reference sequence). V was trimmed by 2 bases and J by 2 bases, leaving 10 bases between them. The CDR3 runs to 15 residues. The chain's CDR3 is CASSYGRGAGNTIYF. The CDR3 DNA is TGTGCCAGCAGTTACGGCAGGGGAGCTGGAAACACCATATATTTT.

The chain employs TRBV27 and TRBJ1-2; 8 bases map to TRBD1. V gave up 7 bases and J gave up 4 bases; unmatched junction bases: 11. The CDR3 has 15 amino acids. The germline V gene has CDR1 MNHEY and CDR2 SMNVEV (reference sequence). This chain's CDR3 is CASTISGQGGYGYTF. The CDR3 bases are TGTGCCAGCACCATTTCCGGACAGGGCGGCTATGGCTACACCTTC.

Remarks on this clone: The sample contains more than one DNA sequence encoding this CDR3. The CDR3 is CASSVLAGGSYEQYF. The CDR3 DNA sequence: TGTGCCAGCAGTGTCCTAGCGGGAGGCTCCTACGAGCAGTACTTC. This chain uses TRBV6-1 with TRBJ2-7; 11 nucleotides match TRBD2. This CDR3 comprises 15 residues. J gave up 0 bases and V 4 bases, and 2 bases lay outside the gene matches. Germline V gene data show CDR1 as MNHNS and CDR2 as SASEGT.

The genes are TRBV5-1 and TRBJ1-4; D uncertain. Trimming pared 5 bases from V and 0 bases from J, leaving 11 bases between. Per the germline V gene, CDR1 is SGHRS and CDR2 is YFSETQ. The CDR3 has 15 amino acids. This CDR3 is CASSGEVATNEKLFF. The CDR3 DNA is TGCGCCAGCAGTGGAGAGGTAGCAACTAATGAAAAACTGTTTTTT.

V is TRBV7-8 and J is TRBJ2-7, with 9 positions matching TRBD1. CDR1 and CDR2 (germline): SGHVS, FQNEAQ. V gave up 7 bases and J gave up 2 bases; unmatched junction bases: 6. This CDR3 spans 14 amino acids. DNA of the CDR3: TGTGCCAGCACCTCTGGGACAGGGACCTACGAGCAGTACTTC. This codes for CASTSGTGTYEQYF.

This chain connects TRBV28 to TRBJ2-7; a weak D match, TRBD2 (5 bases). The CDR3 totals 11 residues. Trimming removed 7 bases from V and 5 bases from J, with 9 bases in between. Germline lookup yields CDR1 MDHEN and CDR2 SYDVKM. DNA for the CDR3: TGTGCCAGCACCGGACTTGACGAGCAGTACTTC. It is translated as CASTGLDEQYF.